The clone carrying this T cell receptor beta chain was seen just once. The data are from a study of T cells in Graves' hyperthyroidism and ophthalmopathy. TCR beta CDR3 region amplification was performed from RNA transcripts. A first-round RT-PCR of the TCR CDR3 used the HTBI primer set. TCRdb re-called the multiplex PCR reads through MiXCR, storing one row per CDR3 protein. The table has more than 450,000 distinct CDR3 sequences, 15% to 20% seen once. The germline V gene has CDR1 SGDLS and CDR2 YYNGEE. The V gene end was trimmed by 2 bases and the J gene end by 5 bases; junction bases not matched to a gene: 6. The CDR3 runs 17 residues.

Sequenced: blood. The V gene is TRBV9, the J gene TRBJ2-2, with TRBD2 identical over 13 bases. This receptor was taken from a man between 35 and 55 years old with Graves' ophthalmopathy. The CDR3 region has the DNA TGTGCCAGCAGCGTGTCGACTAGCGGGAGGAGGACCGGGGAGCTGTTTTTT. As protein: CASSVSTSGRRTGELFF. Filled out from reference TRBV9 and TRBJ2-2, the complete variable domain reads DSGVTQTPKHLITATGQRVTLRCSPRSGDLSVYWYQQSLDQGLQFLIQYYNGEERAKGNILERFSAQQFPDLHSELNLSSLELGDSALYFCASSVSTSGRRTGELFFGEGSRLTVL.